These 8 T cell receptor beta chains came from one sample sequenced in a study of blood T cell repertoires in COVID-19. Assay used: immunoSEQ multiplex PCR; TCRdb lists only in-frame clones, some missing. The profile shows 310,000 or so clones, roughly 90% of them singletons. Sequencing was performed on peripheral blood. These TCRs come from a man aged 30-40 years with COVID-19, enrolled during active disease.

The V and J genes are TRBV7-2 and TRBJ1-6; a possible D gene is TRBD1 (5 bases). This CDR3 is built from 17 residues. V was cut by 1 base and J by 4 bases, with 14 bases left in between. CDR1 is SGHTA, CDR2 FQGNSA, per germline. This CDR3 is CASSLVLQGPYNSPLHF. CDR3 DNA: TGTGCCAGCAGCTTAGTGCTGCAGGGCCCTTATAATTCACCCCTCCACTTT. Supplemented by reference TRBV7-2 and TRBJ1-6, the full variable domain reads GAGVSQSPSNKVTEKGKDVELRCDPISGHTALYWYRQSLGQGLEFLIYFQGNSAPDKSGLPSDRFSAERTGGSVSTLTIQRTQQEDSAVYLCASSLVLQGPYNSPLHFGNGTRLTVT.

V gene TRBV23-1 combines with J gene TRBJ2-3; no firm D call. TRBV23-1 is reported as an ORF; its role is uncertain. CDR3 size: 16 residues. The V end was cut by 2 bases, the J end by 3 bases, with 15 bases between. DNA of the CDR3: TGCGCCAGCAGTCAACTTGGCTTGTGGTTGACAGATACGCAGTATTTT. Amino acids: CASSQLGLWLTDTQYF.

V is TRBV9 and J is TRBJ2-2; D remains unclear. Germline V gene sequence: CDR1 SGDLS, CDR2 YYNGEE. Between the trimmed V and J ends, which lost 0 bases and 3 bases, there was a span of 12 bases. This CDR3 is built from 16 residues. CDR3 protein: CASSVEPGYDTGELFF. In nucleotides, the CDR3 is TGTGCCAGCAGCGTAGAGCCCGGGTATGACACCGGGGAGCTGTTTTTT.

The chain combines TRBV6-5 with TRBJ2-2; 12 bases agree with TRBD2. Looked up from germline, CDR1 is MNHEY and CDR2 is SVGAGI. This CDR3 is 16 amino acids long. The trim removed 0 bases at V and 6 bases at J, leaving 2 bases unmatched. CDR3 amino acids: CASSYSTSGRAGELFF. The CDR3 DNA sequence: TGTGCCAGCAGTTACTCGACTAGCGGGAGAGCCGGGGAGCTGTTTTTT.

The chain links TRBV6-2 or TRBV6-3 to TRBJ1-2; D remains ambiguous. Germline V gene sequence: CDR1 MNHEY, CDR2 SVGEGT. Deletions cut 4 bases from V and 7 bases from J, with 10 bases between. The CDR3 has 12 residues. For the CDR3, the DNA is TGTGCCAGCAGTTCCCAGGAACGTGGCTACACCTTC. Its protein is CASSSQERGYTF.

V is TRBV7-3 and J is TRBJ2-3; TRBD2 matches at 9 bases. The CDR3 spans 16 residues. The V gene end was trimmed by 2 bases and the J gene end by 2 bases; junction bases not matched to a gene: 5. Germline V gene sequence: CDR1 SGHTA, CDR2 FQGTGA. For the CDR3, the DNA is TGTGCCAGCAGCTTATCGGCTAGCGGGACCACAGATACGCAGTATTTT. Protein sequence: CASSLSASGTTDTQYF. The full variable domain, with the rest looked up from reference TRBV7-3 and TRBJ2-3, is GAGVSQTPSNKVTEKGKYVELRCDPISGHTALYWYRQSLGQGPEFLIYFQGTGAADDSGLPNDRFFAVRPEGSVSTLKIQRTERGDSAVYLCASSLSASGTTDTQYFGPGTRLTVL.

The rearrangement uses TRBV4-3 and TRBJ1-4, with a possible D match to TRBD1 (5 bases). The V end lost 2 bases, the J end lost 6 bases, and 13 bases lay between the germline ends. CDR1 is LGHNA and CDR2 is YSLEER in the germline V gene. The CDR3 runs 15 residues. Here the CDR3 DNA reads TGCGCCAGCAGCCAAAATTGGGGGGAAGATGAAAAACTGTTTTTT. Protein: CASSQNWGEDEKLFF.

The chain employs TRBV12-3 or TRBV12-4 and TRBJ1-1, with 7 bases fitting TRBD1. V was clipped by 5 bases and J by 6 bases; unmatched bases: 6. CDR3 length: 13 residues. This CDR3 is CASSIDRESEAFF. CDR3 nucleotide sequence: TGTGCCAGCAGTATAGACAGGGAGTCTGAAGCTTTCTTT.